The 13 T cell receptor beta chains below all came from one sample that was sequenced in a study of PD-1 blockade in classical Hodgkin lymphoma (dated by TCRdb to between 2020 and 2021). Libraries were built with the immunoSEQ multiplex PCR assay. TCRdb mirrors the immuneACCESS table, restricted to in-frame sequences. Some clones are absent from its copies; in checked studies, under half trace to an unresolved V gene, and the reason for the others is unknown. The sample data list about 41,000 clones, and around 69% of these were observed just once. About 2.7% of the sample goes to the ten largest clones. The sample's time point label, decoded: cycle 4 day 1 (C4D1), after 6 weeks of nivolumab. Every trial patient had relapsed following autologous stem cell transplantation, and prior brentuximab vedotin exposure was what differed among cohorts A, B and C. Sequencing used peripheral blood mononuclear cells (PBMCs), obtained before the fourth cycle of nivolumab. These receptors originate from a human donor with classical Hodgkin lymphoma.

CDR3 DNA sequence: TGTGCCAGCAGCTTCGAGGTCGGCTACGAGCAGTACTTC. Translated: CASSFEVGYEQYF. This chain uses TRBV11-2 with TRBJ2-7; D uncertain. V gave up 3 bases and J gave up 3 bases, with 9 bases separating them. The length of the CDR3 is 13 residues. The V gene's germline CDR1 is SGHAT and CDR2 FQNNGV. Supplemented by reference TRBV11-2 and TRBJ2-7, the full variable domain reads EAGVAQSPRYKIIEKRQSVAFWCNPISGHATLYWYQQILGQGPKLLIQFQNNGVVDDSQLPKDRFSAERLKGVDSTLKIQPAKLEDSAVYLCASSFEVGYEQYFGPGTRLTVT.

In DNA, the CDR3 is TGTGCCAGCAGCGAAAGACCCGTGGGGTACAATGAGCAGTTCTTC. Translating gives CASSERPVGYNEQFF. The rearrangement joins TRBV7-2 to TRBJ2-1; no reliable D call. CDR1 is SGHTA and CDR2 is FQGNSA in the germline V gene. Trimming cost V 5 bases and J 4 bases, with 15 bases left between them. The CDR3 consists of 15 residues.

The V and J genes are TRBV5-1 and TRBJ1-1; D ambiguous. The V end lost 1 base, the J end lost 3 bases, and 19 bases lay between the germline ends. This CDR3 spans 17 amino acids. CDR1 SGHRS and CDR2 YFSETQ come from the germline V gene. Written as DNA, the CDR3 is TGCGCCAGCAGCTTGATGCAGTTGCGGGAAAGGTACACTGAAGCTTTCTTT. Its translation: CASSLMQLRERYTEAFF.

The chain uses TRBV2 and TRBJ2-1; either TRBD1 or TRBD2 may fit D (5 bases each). This CDR3 region has 15 residues. V was trimmed by 7 bases and J by 9 bases, leaving 22 bases between them. Germline CDR1 is SNHLY and CDR2 is FYNNEI. For the CDR3, the DNA is TGTGCCAGCACTCCTACCGGGACCCGGAGGTTTGAGCAGTTCTTC. This translates into CASTPTGTRRFEQFF.

This sequence joins TRBV7-9 and TRBJ1-4; TRBD1 is a possible D gene (5 bases). The V end was cut by 3 bases, the J end by 8 bases, with 16 bases between. The CDR3 extends over 15 amino acids. Germline CDR1 reads SEHNR; CDR2 reads FQNEAQ (reference sequence). CDR3 coding DNA: TGTGCCAGCAGCTTTGTGGGGGACGGAGGAGAAAAACTGTTTTTT. This codes for CASSFVGDGGEKLFF. Full variable domain (outside the CDR3, taken from reference TRBV7-9 and TRBJ1-4): DTGVSQNPRHKITKRGQNVTFRCDPISEHNRLYWYRQTLGQGPEFLTYFQNEAQLEKSRLLSDRFSAERPKGSFSTLEIQRTEQGDSAMYLCASSFVGDGGEKLFFGSGTQLSVL.

The rearrangement uses TRBV7-2 and TRBJ2-3; TRBD2 is a possible D gene (7 bases). The germline CDR1 and CDR2 sequences are SGHTA and FQGNSA. V shed 2 bases and J shed 4 bases, with 16 bases lying between them. The length of the CDR3 is 16 residues. The CDR3 is CASSLTPGGFADTQYF. The DNA for the CDR3 is TGTGCCAGCAGCTTAACCCCGGGGGGCTTCGCAGATACGCAGTATTTT.

The chain recombines TRBV7-9 with TRBJ2-5, with 10 nucleotides matching TRBD1. The CDR3 spans 16 residues. Germline V gene data show CDR1 as SEHNR and CDR2 as FQNEAQ (reference sequence). V was pared by 5 bases and J by 4 bases, with 10 bases of the junction left unmatched. The CDR3 bases are TGTGCCAGCAGCCCCCGGGACAGGGGTCAAGGAGAGACCCAGTACTTC. It yields the protein CASSPRDRGQGETQYF.

This sequence joins TRBV10-3 and TRBJ1-6, with D hard to call. CDR3 length equals 13 residues. From germline, CDR1 is ENHRY and CDR2 SYGVKD. With 5 bases removed from V and 7 bases from J, the gap between germline ends came to 9 bases. CDR3 in amino acids: CAISSELNSPLHF. CDR3 sequence (DNA): TGTGCCATCAGTTCTGAGCTAAATTCACCCCTCCACTTT.

This clone was picked up a small number of times. The chain recombines TRBV11-2 with TRBJ1-1, with no clear D. The V gene lost 3 bases and the J gene lost 11 bases, with 10 bases spanning the gap. Germline V CDR1 and CDR2: SGHAT, FQNNGV. This CDR3 comprises 11 residues. CDR3 sequence (DNA): TGTGCCAGCAGCTTTGGGTGGGAGGCTTTCTTT. Amino acid sequence: CASSFGWEAFF. The full variable domain, completed using reference TRBV11-2 and TRBJ1-1, is EAGVAQSPRYKIIEKRQSVAFWCNPISGHATLYWYQQILGQGPKLLIQFQNNGVVDDSQLPKDRFSAERLKGVDSTLKIQPAKLEDSAVYLCASSFGWEAFFGQGTRLTVV.

This chain connects TRBV2 to TRBJ1-2, with D perhaps matching TRBD1 (6 bases). Germline loops: CDR1 SNHLY, CDR2 FYNNEI. This CDR3 region has 19 residues. Trimming stripped 4 bases from V and 1 base from J, with 25 bases between. The CDR3 here is CASSARGGSGVGINYGYTF. CDR3 coding DNA: TGTGCCAGCAGTGCAAGAGGGGGGTCGGGAGTGGGGATTAACTATGGCTACACCTTC.

This clone has a handful of counts. This rearrangement joins TRBV28 to TRBJ2-5; 11 bases match TRBD1. V shed 5 bases and J 2 bases; nucleotides not matched to a gene: 4. This CDR3 comprises 15 residues. Germline assignment: CDR1 MDHEN and CDR2 SYDVKM. CDR3 protein: CASSVGQGEQETQYF. CDR3 DNA: TGTGCCAGCAGTGTGGGACAGGGGGAACAAGAGACCCAGTACTTC. Combining the CDR3 with reference TRBV28 and TRBJ2-5 gives the whole variable domain DVKVTQSSRYLVKRTGEKVFLECVQDMDHENMFWYRQDPGLGLRLIYFSYDVKMKEKGDIPEGYSVSREKKERFSLILESASTNQTSMYLCASSVGQGEQETQYFGPGTRLLVL.

This clone turned up a few times. V gene TRBV2 combines with J gene TRBJ1-6; the D gene is possibly TRBD1 (6 bases). CDR1 is SNHLY, CDR2 FYNNEI, per germline. V gave up 6 bases and J gave up 3 bases, with 15 bases separating them. The CDR3 runs to 16 residues. CDR3 protein: CASSAQRRGYNSPLHF. The CDR3, as DNA: TGTGCCAGCAGCGCCCAACGCAGGGGCTATAATTCACCCCTCCACTTT.

The DNA for the CDR3 is TGTGCCAGCAGTTCGACCTGGTACAATGAGCAGTTCTTC. Amino acid sequence: CASSSTWYNEQFF. J is TRBJ2-1 and V is TRBV27; D remains ambiguous. V lost 4 bases, J lost 4 bases, and 8 bases lay in between. The CDR3 length is 13 residues. Germline V CDR1 and CDR2: MNHEY, SMNVEV (reference sequence).